These T cell receptor beta chains were read from a single sample in a study of T-cell memory formation after mild COVID-19. From the 5' RACE reads, TCRdb called clonotypes with MiXCR, one entry per CDR3 protein. The sample contains about 110,000 distinct CDR3 sequences, approximately 17% of which appear only once. The specimen was PBMCs or a T cell subset sorted from them (not recorded which). Source of these receptors: an adult woman who had mild COVID-19 (a few samples of this study predate the infection). Cell type and time point are not known. Both conserved end residues are part of each CDR3.

j_gene: TRBJ2-1; v_gene: TRBV6-1; CDR3aa: CASSLGKMVFYNEQFF
j_gene: TRBJ2-5; v_gene: TRBV11-3; CDR3aa: CASSLGLAGLVRGETQYF
j_gene: TRBJ2-2; v_gene: TRBV12-3/TRBV12-4; CDR3aa: CASSYVDGGELFF
j_gene: TRBJ2-4; v_gene: TRBV24-1; CDR3aa: CATSDLYAASVIQYF
j_gene: TRBJ2-1; v_gene: TRBV5-1; CDR3aa: CASSFHRDNSGRAYYNEQFF
j_gene: TRBJ1-1; v_gene: TRBV12-5; CDR3aa: CASGLVDSIKDTEAFF
j_gene: TRBJ2-7; v_gene: TRBV6-5; CDR3aa: CASSYFGDSGYEQYF
j_gene: TRBJ2-3; v_gene: TRBV15; CDR3aa: CATSSRGVVPDTQYF
j_gene: TRBJ2-7; v_gene: TRBV20-1; CDR3aa: CSASAPGQEKYEQYF
j_gene: TRBJ2-5; v_gene: TRBV12-3/TRBV12-4; CDR3aa: CASSTTGAETQYF
j_gene: TRBJ1-5; v_gene: TRBV7-9; CDR3aa: CASSAEQGAQPQHF
j_gene: TRBJ2-5; v_gene: TRBV7-6; CDR3aa: CASSLREETQYF
j_gene: TRBJ2-1; v_gene: TRBV9; CDR3aa: CASSPRTSPDREQFF
j_gene: TRBJ1-1; v_gene: TRBV5-5; CDR3aa: CASSLDLGLAEAFF
j_gene: TRBJ2-3; v_gene: TRBV13; CDR3aa: CASSLTSGMLHTQYF
j_gene: TRBJ2-7; v_gene: TRBV9; CDR3aa: CASSVESANGPEQYF
j_gene: TRBJ2-7; v_gene: TRBV2; CDR3aa: CASSDNPGVYEQYF
j_gene: TRBJ1-2; v_gene: TRBV7-6; CDR3aa: CASSSTTGANYGYTF
j_gene: TRBJ2-1; v_gene: TRBV6-4; CDR3aa: CASSETVGANEQFF
j_gene: TRBJ2-3; v_gene: TRBV4-2; CDR3aa: CASSQERGLAGEADTQYF
j_gene: TRBJ2-1; v_gene: TRBV7-6; CDR3aa: CASSLAGLAGGESNEQFF
j_gene: TRBJ2-1; v_gene: TRBV6-5; CDR3aa: CASSSGELYNEQFF
j_gene: TRBJ2-4; v_gene: TRBV12-3/TRBV12-4; CDR3aa: CASSPGFLGDIQYF
j_gene: TRBJ1-1; v_gene: TRBV9; CDR3aa: CASSPDQGSTEAFF
j_gene: TRBJ2-1; v_gene: TRBV21-1; CDR3aa: CARPGTSDGNEQFF
j_gene: TRBJ2-7; v_gene: TRBV13; CDR3aa: CASSAGTGSPYEQYF
j_gene: TRBJ2-7; v_gene: TRBV9; CDR3aa: CASSVGSQGNEQYF
j_gene: TRBJ2-2; v_gene: TRBV21-1; CDR3aa: CASSKVEGVRAGELFF
j_gene: TRBJ1-1; v_gene: TRBV9; CDR3aa: CASSPQVGQNTEAFF
j_gene: TRBJ1-5; v_gene: TRBV4-3; CDR3aa: CASSQDGWQGFNQPQHF
j_gene: TRBJ2-3; v_gene: TRBV7-2; CDR3aa: CASTESGTDWDTQYF
j_gene: TRBJ1-1; v_gene: TRBV7-9; CDR3aa: CASSTGMNTEAFF
j_gene: TRBJ2-7; v_gene: TRBV13; CDR3aa: CASSRTGVGVWEQYF
j_gene: TRBJ2-5; v_gene: TRBV4-3; CDR3aa: CASSQGRGWETQYF
j_gene: TRBJ1-5; v_gene: TRBV24-1; CDR3aa: CATSEPPAGQPQHF
j_gene: TRBJ2-1; v_gene: TRBV20-1; CDR3aa: CSAGTSGYDEQFF
j_gene: TRBJ1-1; v_gene: TRBV7-9; CDR3aa: CASSLETNEAFF
j_gene: TRBJ1-1; v_gene: TRBV5-1; CDR3aa: CASSLGVQGRFTEAFF
j_gene: TRBJ2-3; v_gene: TRBV11-2; CDR3aa: CASSPSHLAGVSSIGTDTQYF
j_gene: TRBJ2-7; v_gene: TRBV19; CDR3aa: CASSIGDRSEQYF
j_gene: TRBJ1-1; v_gene: TRBV19; CDR3aa: CASSPQNTEAFF
j_gene: TRBJ2-7; v_gene: TRBV6-5; CDR3aa: CASSPGRYEQYF
j_gene: TRBJ2-7; v_gene: TRBV19; CDR3aa: CASTSGIGGAYEQYF
j_gene: TRBJ2-1; v_gene: TRBV6-2/TRBV6-3; CDR3aa: CASRGLGGGEQFF
j_gene: TRBJ2-7; v_gene: TRBV15; CDR3aa: CATSRDRGGGTYEQYF
j_gene: TRBJ1-2; v_gene: TRBV7-8; CDR3aa: CASSPGWAQHYGYTF
j_gene: TRBJ2-1; v_gene: TRBV4-1; CDR3aa: CASSFRLGARGGLGNEQFF
j_gene: TRBJ2-1; v_gene: TRBV15; CDR3aa: CATSPGASGSNEQFF